The 8 T cell receptor beta chains presented below share a single source sample, sequenced in a study of blood T cell repertoires in COVID-19. The repertoire was sequenced with immunoSEQ multiplex PCR; TCRdb's copy has only in-frame clones and lacks some. This sample carries around 400,000 clones, around 87% of them seen once, and the ten largest clones take roughly 2.1%. The sequencing input was peripheral blood. The receptors originated from a woman aged 55-69 years with COVID-19, enrolled during active disease.

CDR3 in DNA: TGTGCCAGTAGATCCCGCCCGGCGGGGGCAGATACGCAGTATTTT. Translating gives CASRSRPAGADTQYF. The chain joins TRBV19 to TRBJ2-3; TRBD2 matches 7 bases. In germline, CDR1 is LNHDA, CDR2 SQIVND (reference sequence). The CDR3 consists of 15 residues. After removal of 6 bases from V and 4 bases from J, the junction contained 10 bases not matched to a gene.

This clone was observed a handful of times. This chain connects TRBV19 to TRBJ1-2, with 7 positions matching TRBD1. CDR1 is LNHDA, CDR2 SQIVND, per germline (reference sequence). The CDR3 runs 15 residues. V lost 6 bases to trimming and J lost 3 bases; unmatched junction nucleotides: 10. The CDR3, as DNA: TGTGCCAGTAGAAAACTAGGGGGCGCGGACTATGGCTACACCTTC. Translating gives CASRKLGGADYGYTF.

The chain uses TRBV7-8 and TRBJ2-7, with D possibly being TRBD1 (6 bases). The germline gives CDR1 SGHVS, CDR2 FQNEAQ. The CDR3 is 16 amino acids. Trimming pared 3 bases from V and 0 bases from J, leaving 15 bases between. The CDR3 loop reads CASSLLGQSSSYEQYF. The DNA for the CDR3 is TGTGCCAGCAGCTTGCTCGGACAGAGTAGCTCCTACGAGCAGTACTTC.

This chain connects TRBV9 to TRBJ1-2; possible D gene TRBD1, 6 bases. This CDR3 region has 14 residues. Between the trimmed V and J ends, which lost 4 bases and 6 bases, there was a span of 16 bases. Germline CDR1 reads SGDLS; CDR2 reads YYNGEE. The chain's CDR3 is CASSPIQGGNGYTF. The CDR3 region has the DNA TGTGCCAGCAGCCCAATACAGGGTGGGAATGGCTACACCTTC.

This sequence joins TRBV4-1 and TRBJ1-5; D is unclear. Germline V gives CDR1 MGHRA, CDR2 YSYEKL. V was clipped by 5 bases and J by 5 bases, with 25 bases between them. The CDR3 contains 18 residues. This CDR3 is CASSTIPTSDTVDQPQHF. CDR3 sequence (DNA): TGCGCCAGCAGCACAATTCCCACTTCCGACACCGTAGATCAGCCCCAGCATTTT.

The V call is TRBV9, the J call TRBJ1-2, with 8 bases matching TRBD1. V trimming: 3 bases; J trimming: 5 bases; junction bases outside the gene matches: 9. The CDR3 loop spans 15 amino acids. The germline V gene encodes CDR1 SGDLS and CDR2 YYNGEE. CDR3 nucleotide sequence: TGTGCCAGCAGCGCCCGCGGACAGGGAGGGTATGGCTACACCTTC. Its protein product is CASSARGQGGYGYTF.

This clone was counted a single time. V is TRBV5-4 and J is TRBJ1-1; 7 nucleotides agree with TRBD1. With 4 bases clipped from V and 0 bases from J, the junction kept 6 bases outside the gene matches. Germline loops: CDR1 SGHNT, CDR2 YYREEE (reference sequence). The CDR3 loop spans 15 amino acids. CDR3 DNA: TGTGCCAGCAGCACGGGACAGACCATGAACACTGAAGCTTTCTTT. This translates into CASSTGQTMNTEAFF.

This chain uses TRBV30 with TRBJ1-1; TRBD1 is a possible D gene (5 bases). V was trimmed by 6 bases and J by 0 bases, leaving 23 bases between them. The CDR3 is 17 residues long. Germline V gene data show CDR1 as GTSNPN and CDR2 as SVGIG (reference sequence). The CDR3 sequence: CACPQEGFGFMNTEAFF. The CDR3, as DNA: TGTGCCTGCCCACAGGAAGGATTCGGGTTTATGAACACTGAAGCTTTCTTT.